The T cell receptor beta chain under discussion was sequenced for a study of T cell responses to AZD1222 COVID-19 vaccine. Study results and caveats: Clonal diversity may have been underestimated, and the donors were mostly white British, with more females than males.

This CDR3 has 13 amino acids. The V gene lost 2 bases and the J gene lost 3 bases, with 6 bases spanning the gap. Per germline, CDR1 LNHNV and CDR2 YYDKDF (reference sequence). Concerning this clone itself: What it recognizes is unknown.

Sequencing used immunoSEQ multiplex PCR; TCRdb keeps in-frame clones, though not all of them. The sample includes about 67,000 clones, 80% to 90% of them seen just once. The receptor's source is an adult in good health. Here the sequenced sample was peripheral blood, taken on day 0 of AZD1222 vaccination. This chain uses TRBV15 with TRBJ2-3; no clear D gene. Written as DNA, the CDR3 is TGTGCCACCAGCAGATTTGGTACAGATACGCAGTATTTT. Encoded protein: CATSRFGTDTQYF.